These T cell receptor beta chains were read from a single sample in a study of T cell repertoires in cytomegalovirus infection. One entry per CDR3 protein results from TCRdb running MiXCR on the reads. The repertoire holds 400,000 or so distinct CDR3 sequences, with under 40% as singletons. Sequenced material: PBMCs. These receptors all come from a human donor in good health (CMV status not recorded). Some clones in this sample may be carry-over from other donors' samples. The CDR3 runs from the conserved cysteine through the conserved F or W.

j_call: TRBJ1-5; v_call: TRBV7-2; cdr3_aa: CASSPELNQPQHF
j_call: TRBJ2-3; v_call: TRBV6-1; cdr3_aa: CASSFLAGTTDTQYF
j_call: TRBJ2-3; v_call: TRBV6-1; cdr3_aa: CASSEAGSTDTQYF
j_call: TRBJ2-7; v_call: TRBV6-2/TRBV6-3; cdr3_aa: CASRPWGERYEQYF
j_call: TRBJ2-1; v_call: TRBV4-2; cdr3_aa: CASSQETTSGGYNEQFF
j_call: TRBJ1-2; v_call: TRBV6-1; cdr3_aa: CASRPGGGQIYGYTF
j_call: TRBJ2-1; v_call: TRBV12-3/TRBV12-4; cdr3_aa: CASSSRPTSGDYNEQFF
j_call: TRBJ2-4; v_call: TRBV29-1; cdr3_aa: CSVEGGGLSAKNIQYF
j_call: TRBJ2-3; v_call: TRBV27; cdr3_aa: CASSLVPQRGDTQYF
j_call: TRBJ1-2; v_call: TRBV7-8; cdr3_aa: CASSWDTGQTNYGYTF
j_call: TRBJ1-1; v_call: TRBV10-1; cdr3_aa: CASSESRVNTEAFF
j_call: TRBJ2-1; v_call: TRBV12-3/TRBV12-4; cdr3_aa: CASSPRGGGFYNEQFF
j_call: TRBJ2-7; v_call: TRBV4-1; cdr3_aa: CASSQGDQQYF
j_call: TRBJ1-5; v_call: TRBV7-9; cdr3_aa: CASSLDPGNGEGSNQPQHF
j_call: TRBJ1-1; v_call: TRBV6-5; cdr3_aa: CASSPPDSLNTEAFF
j_call: TRBJ2-3; v_call: TRBV3-1; cdr3_aa: CASSQGKVVFGDTQYF
j_call: TRBJ2-1; v_call: TRBV2; cdr3_aa: CVSRPRSGGQTYNEQFF
j_call: TRBJ1-2; v_call: TRBV7-9; cdr3_aa: CASSPFAEAVYGYTF
j_call: TRBJ2-1; v_call: TRBV19; cdr3_aa: CASSQGRSFNEQFF
j_call: TRBJ2-2; v_call: TRBV6-2/TRBV6-3; cdr3_aa: CASSYGSGGNTGELFF
j_call: TRBJ2-5; v_call: TRBV5-5; cdr3_aa: CASSSQGEETQYF
j_call: TRBJ2-4; v_call: TRBV11-2; cdr3_aa: CASSPPGLAMTKNIQYF
j_call: TRBJ2-5; v_call: TRBV12-3/TRBV12-4; cdr3_aa: CASSNRGVETQYF
j_call: TRBJ1-6; v_call: TRBV5-1; cdr3_aa: CARSLEGYSPLHF
j_call: TRBJ2-6; v_call: TRBV12-3/TRBV12-4; cdr3_aa: CASSLWTGAHSGANVLTF
j_call: TRBJ1-5; v_call: TRBV7-6; cdr3_aa: CASSLVAGQGHNQPQHF
j_call: TRBJ1-2; v_call: TRBV7-8; cdr3_aa: CASSLDSRDGYTF
j_call: TRBJ2-2; v_call: TRBV12-3/TRBV12-4; cdr3_aa: CASSFSWGGELFF
j_call: TRBJ1-1; v_call: TRBV7-9; cdr3_aa: CASSLKTGVTEAFF
j_call: TRBJ2-7; v_call: TRBV27; cdr3_aa: CASRTGAGEQYF
j_call: TRBJ2-7; v_call: TRBV11-2; cdr3_aa: CASSFGETYEQYF
j_call: TRBJ1-4; v_call: TRBV19; cdr3_aa: CASLGQGDEKLFF
j_call: TRBJ2-7; v_call: TRBV12-3/TRBV12-4; cdr3_aa: CASSPSGTGGGSYEQYF
j_call: TRBJ2-3; v_call: TRBV6-5; cdr3_aa: CASSPGRVSTDTQYF
j_call: TRBJ1-5; v_call: TRBV23-1; cdr3_aa: CASRPGQGAQGSNQPQHF
j_call: TRBJ1-5; v_call: TRBV19; cdr3_aa: CASSRAGDPNQPQHF
j_call: TRBJ1-1; v_call: TRBV27; cdr3_aa: CASSYITGRNTEAFF
j_call: TRBJ2-5; v_call: TRBV6-5; cdr3_aa: CASSGQGARETQYF
j_call: TRBJ2-7; v_call: TRBV19; cdr3_aa: CASSIQANSYEQYF
j_call: TRBJ1-5; v_call: TRBV20-1; cdr3_aa: CSARTGDRQPQHF
j_call: TRBJ1-1; v_call: TRBV6-5; cdr3_aa: CASTRGQGARAFF
j_call: TRBJ2-3; v_call: TRBV6-8; cdr3_aa: CASSPSPVDTQYF
j_call: TRBJ2-2; v_call: TRBV7-6; cdr3_aa: CASRPGQTNTGELFF
j_call: TRBJ2-1; v_call: TRBV2; cdr3_aa: CASRTTKAGDEQFF
j_call: TRBJ1-1; v_call: TRBV19; cdr3_aa: CASSSHGGCEAFF
j_call: TRBJ1-4; v_call: TRBV19; cdr3_aa: CASSIMLGRVATNEKLFF